The clone carrying this T cell receptor (beta chain) was detected many times. CDR3 size: 15 residues. Deletions cut 1 base from V and 3 bases from J, with 13 bases between. Germline V gene sequence: CDR1 MGHRA, CDR2 YSYEKL. This sample was taken from a study of blood T cell repertoires in COVID-19. Some clones are missing from TCRdb's copy, which holds only in-frame ones; the method was immunoSEQ multiplex PCR. In the table there are under 80,000 clones, about 82% of which are singletons. This chain joins TRBV4-1 and TRBJ2-7; TRBD1 might be the D (7 bases). The TCR comes from an elderly woman with active or convalescent COVID-19. Material for sequencing was peripheral blood. CDR3 sequence: CASSQAAGQSYEQYF. The CDR3 DNA is TGCGCCAGCAGCCAAGCCGCGGGACAGAGCTACGAGCAGTACTTC.